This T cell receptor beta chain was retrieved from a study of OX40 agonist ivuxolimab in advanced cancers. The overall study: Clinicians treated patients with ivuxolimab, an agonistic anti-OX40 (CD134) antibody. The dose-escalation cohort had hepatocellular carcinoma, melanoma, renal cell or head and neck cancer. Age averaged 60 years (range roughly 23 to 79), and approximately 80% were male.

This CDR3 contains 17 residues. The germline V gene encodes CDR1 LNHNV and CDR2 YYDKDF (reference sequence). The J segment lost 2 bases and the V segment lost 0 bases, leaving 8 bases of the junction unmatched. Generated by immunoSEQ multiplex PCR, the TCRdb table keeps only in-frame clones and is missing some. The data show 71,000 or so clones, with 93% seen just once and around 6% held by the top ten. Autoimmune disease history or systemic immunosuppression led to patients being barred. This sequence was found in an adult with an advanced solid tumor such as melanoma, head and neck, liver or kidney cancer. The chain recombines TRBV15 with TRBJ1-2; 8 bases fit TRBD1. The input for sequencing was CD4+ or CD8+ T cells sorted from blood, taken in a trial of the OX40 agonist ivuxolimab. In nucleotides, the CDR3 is TGTGCCACCAGCAGAGACCGGTGGGACAGGAGCAACTATGGCTACACCTTC. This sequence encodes CATSRDRWDRSNYGYTF.